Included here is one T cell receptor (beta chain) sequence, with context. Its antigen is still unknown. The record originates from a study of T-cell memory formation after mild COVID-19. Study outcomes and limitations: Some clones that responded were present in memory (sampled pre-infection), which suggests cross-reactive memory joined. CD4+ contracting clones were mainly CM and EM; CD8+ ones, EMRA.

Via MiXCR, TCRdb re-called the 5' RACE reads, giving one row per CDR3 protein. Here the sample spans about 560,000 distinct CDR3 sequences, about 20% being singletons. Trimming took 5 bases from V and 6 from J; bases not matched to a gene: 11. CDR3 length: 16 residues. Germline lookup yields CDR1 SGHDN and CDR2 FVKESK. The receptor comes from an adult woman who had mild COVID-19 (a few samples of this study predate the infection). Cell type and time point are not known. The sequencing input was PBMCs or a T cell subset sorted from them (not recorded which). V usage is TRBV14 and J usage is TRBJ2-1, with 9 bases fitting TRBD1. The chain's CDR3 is CASSSLRDRVTNEQFF. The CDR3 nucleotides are TGTGCCAGCAGCTCGCTCCGGGACAGGGTGACCAATGAGCAGTTCTTC.